Here is one TCR beta chain with its context. What it recognizes is unknown. This CDR3 is built from 19 residues. V lost 0 bases to trimming and J lost 3 bases; unmatched junction nucleotides: 7. Germline CDR1 reads SEHNR; CDR2 reads FQNEAQ (reference sequence). This sample was included in a study of T cells in tumors after PD-1 blockade. Across the whole study: Either cemiplimab 350 mg every 2 weeks or pembrolizumab 200 mg every 3 weeks was given. On average, peripheral blood gave about 100,000 TCR templates and around 40,000 unique clonotypes. Study-wide results and limits: Peripheral recruitment is suggested, as some novel exhausted tumor clones were in pre-treatment blood.

Sequencing was performed with immunoSEQ multiplex PCR; in TCRdb, only in-frame clones are kept and a portion is missing. The table has 20,000 to 25,000 clones, just under 80% seen once. V and J are TRBV7-9 and TRBJ2-2; 13 positions match TRBD2. The source is a human donor with basal cell carcinoma. Specimen: PBMCs, collected before anti-PD-1 treatment. In DNA, the CDR3 is TGTGCCAGCAGCTTAGCCGGACTAGCGGGAGCTAACGACACCGGGGAGCTGTTTTTT. Its translation is CASSLAGLAGANDTGELFF.